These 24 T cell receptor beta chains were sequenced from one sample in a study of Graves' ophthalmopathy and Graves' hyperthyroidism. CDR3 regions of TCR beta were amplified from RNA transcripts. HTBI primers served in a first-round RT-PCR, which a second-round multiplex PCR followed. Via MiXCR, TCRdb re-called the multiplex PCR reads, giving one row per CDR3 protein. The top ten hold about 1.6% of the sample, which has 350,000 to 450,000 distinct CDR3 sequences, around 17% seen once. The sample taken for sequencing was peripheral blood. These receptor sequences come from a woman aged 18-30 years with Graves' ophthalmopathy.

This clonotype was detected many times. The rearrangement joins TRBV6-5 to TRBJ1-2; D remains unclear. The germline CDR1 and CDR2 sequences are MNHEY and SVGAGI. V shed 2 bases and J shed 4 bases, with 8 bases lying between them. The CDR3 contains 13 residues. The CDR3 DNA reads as TGTGCCAGCAGTTACGATCTAGTCTATGGCTACACCTTC. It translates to CASSYDLVYGYTF.

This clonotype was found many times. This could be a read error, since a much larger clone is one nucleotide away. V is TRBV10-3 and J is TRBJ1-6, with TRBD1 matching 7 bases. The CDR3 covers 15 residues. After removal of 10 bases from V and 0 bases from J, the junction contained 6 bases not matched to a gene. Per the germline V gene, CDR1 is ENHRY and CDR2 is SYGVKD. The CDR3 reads CANRGEGSYNSPLHF. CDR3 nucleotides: TGTGCCAACAGGGGCGAGGGCTCCTATAATTCACCCCTCCACTTT.

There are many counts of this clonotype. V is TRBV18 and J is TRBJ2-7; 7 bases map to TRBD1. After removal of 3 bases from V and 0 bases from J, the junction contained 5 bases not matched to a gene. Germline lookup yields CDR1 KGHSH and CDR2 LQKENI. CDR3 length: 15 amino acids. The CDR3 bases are TGTGCCAGCTCACCCCCCAGACAGGGCTCCTACGAGCAGTACTTC. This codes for CASSPPRQGSYEQYF.

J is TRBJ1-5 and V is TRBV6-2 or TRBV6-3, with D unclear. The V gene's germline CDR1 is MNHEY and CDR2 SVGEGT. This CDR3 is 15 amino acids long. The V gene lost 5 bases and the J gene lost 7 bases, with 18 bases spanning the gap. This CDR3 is CASSPTEGVRQPQHF. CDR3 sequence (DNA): TGTGCCAGCAGTCCAACGGAAGGCGTAAGGCAGCCCCAGCATTTT.

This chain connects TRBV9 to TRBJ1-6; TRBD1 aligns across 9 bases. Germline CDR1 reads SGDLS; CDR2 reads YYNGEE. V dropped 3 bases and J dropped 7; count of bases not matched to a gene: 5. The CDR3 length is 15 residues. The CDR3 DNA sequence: TGTGCCAGCAGCGGGTGGGACAGGGCCAATTCACCCCTCCACTTT. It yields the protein CASSGWDRANSPLHF. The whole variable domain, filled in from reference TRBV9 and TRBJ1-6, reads DSGVTQTPKHLITATGQRVTLRCSPRSGDLSVYWYQQSLDQGLQFLIQYYNGEERAKGNILERFSAQQFPDLHSELNLSSLELGDSALYFCASSGWDRANSPLHFGNGTRLTVT.

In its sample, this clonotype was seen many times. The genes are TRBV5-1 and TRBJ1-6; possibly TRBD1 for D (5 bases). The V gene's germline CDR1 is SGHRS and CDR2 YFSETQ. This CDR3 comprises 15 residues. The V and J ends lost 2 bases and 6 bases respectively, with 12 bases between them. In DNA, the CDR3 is TGCGCCAGCAGCTTTAAGGGGAGAGGTAATTCACCCCTCCACTTT. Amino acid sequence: CASSFKGRGNSPLHF.

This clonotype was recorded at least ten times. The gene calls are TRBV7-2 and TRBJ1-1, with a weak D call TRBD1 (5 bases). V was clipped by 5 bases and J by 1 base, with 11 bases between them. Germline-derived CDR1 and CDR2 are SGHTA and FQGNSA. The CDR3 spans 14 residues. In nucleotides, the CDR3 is TGTGCCAGCAGCAAAGGGGACGGGAACACTGAAGCTTTCTTT. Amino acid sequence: CASSKGDGNTEAFF.

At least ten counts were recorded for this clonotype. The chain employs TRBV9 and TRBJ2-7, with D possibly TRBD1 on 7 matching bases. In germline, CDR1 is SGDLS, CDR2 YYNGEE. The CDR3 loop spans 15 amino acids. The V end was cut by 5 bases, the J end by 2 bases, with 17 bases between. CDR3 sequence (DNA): TGTGCCAGCAGTGGAGGGGGCAGGGGCCCCTACGAGCAGTACTTC. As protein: CASSGGGRGPYEQYF.

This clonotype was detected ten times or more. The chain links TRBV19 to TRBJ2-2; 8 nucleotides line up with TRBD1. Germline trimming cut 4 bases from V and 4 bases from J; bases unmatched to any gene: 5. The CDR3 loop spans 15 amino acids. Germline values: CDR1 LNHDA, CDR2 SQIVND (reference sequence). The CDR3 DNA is TGTGCCAGTAGTACGAGAACAGGGGGCACCGGGGAGCTGTTTTTT. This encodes CASSTRTGGTGELFF.

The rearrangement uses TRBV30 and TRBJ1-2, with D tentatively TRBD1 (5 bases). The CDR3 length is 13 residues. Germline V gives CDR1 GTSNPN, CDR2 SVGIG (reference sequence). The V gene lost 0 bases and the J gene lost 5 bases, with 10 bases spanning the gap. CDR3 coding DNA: TGTGCCTGGAGTGTACGGGGGGGGTATGGCTACACCTTC. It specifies CAWSVRGGYGYTF.

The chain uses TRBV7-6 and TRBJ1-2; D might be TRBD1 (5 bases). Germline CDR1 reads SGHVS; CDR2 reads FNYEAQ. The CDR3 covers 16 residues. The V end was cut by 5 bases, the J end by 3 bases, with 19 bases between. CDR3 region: CASSKGTLREDYGYTF. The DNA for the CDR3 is TGTGCCAGCAGCAAAGGGACCCTACGGGAGGACTATGGCTACACCTTC.

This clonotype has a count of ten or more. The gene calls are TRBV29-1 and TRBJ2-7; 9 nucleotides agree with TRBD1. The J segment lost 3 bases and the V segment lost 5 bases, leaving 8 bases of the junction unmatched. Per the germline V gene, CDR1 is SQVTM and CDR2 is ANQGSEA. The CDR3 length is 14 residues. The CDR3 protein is CSVQRWTGDYEQYF. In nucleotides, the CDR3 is TGCAGCGTTCAACGATGGACAGGGGACTACGAGCAGTACTTC.

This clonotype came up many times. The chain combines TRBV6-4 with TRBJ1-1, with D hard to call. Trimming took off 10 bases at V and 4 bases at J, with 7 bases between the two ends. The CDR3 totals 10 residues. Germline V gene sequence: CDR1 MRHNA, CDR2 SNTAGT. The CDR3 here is CATSSTEAFF. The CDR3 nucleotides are TGTGCCACCTCGAGCACTGAAGCTTTCTTT.

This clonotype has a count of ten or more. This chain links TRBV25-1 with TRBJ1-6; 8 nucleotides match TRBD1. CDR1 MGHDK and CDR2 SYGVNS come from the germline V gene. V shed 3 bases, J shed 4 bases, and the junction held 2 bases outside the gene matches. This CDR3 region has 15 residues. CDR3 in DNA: TGTGCCAGCAGTGAGCGACAGGGGTATAATTCACCCCTCCACTTT. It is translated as CASSERQGYNSPLHF.

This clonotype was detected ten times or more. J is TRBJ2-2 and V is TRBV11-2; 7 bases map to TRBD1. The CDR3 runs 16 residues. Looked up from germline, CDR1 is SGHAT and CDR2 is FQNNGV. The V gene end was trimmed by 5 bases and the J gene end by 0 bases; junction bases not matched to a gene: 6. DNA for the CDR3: TGTGCCAGCAGCCCTCGACAGGGACCGAACACCGGGGAGCTGTTTTTT. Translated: CASSPRQGPNTGELFF.

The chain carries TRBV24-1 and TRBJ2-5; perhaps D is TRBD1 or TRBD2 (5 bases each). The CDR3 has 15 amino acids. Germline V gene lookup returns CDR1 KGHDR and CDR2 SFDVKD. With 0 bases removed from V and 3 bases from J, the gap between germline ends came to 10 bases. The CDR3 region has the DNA TGTGCCACCAGTGATTTGGGGGCCGGGGAAGAGACCCAGTACTTC. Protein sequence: CATSDLGAGEETQYF.

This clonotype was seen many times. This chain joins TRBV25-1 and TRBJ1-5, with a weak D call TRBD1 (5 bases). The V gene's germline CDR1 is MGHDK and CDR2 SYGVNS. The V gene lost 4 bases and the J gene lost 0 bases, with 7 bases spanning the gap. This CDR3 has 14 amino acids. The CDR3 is CASSADSSNQPQHF. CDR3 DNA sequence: TGTGCCAGCAGTGCCGACAGTAGCAATCAGCCCCAGCATTTT.

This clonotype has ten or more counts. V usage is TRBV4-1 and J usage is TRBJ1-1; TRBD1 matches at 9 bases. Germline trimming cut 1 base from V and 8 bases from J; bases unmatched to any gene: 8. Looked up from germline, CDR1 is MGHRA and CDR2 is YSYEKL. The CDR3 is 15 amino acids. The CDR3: CASSQGATTGGEAFF. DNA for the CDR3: TGCGCCAGCAGCCAAGGGGCAACTACAGGGGGCGAAGCTTTCTTT.

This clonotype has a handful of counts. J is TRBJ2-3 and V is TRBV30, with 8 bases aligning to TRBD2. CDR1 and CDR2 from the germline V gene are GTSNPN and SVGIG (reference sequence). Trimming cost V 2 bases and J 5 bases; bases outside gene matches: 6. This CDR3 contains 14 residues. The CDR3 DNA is TGTGCCTGGAGTTCTACGGGGGGGAGAGATACGCAGTATTTT. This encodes CAWSSTGGRDTQYF.

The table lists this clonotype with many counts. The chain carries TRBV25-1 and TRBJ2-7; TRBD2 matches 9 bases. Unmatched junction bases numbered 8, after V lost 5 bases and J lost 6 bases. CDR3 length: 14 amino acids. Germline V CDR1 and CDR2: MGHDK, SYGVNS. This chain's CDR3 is CASSTLAGAGEQYF. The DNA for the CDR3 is TGTGCCAGCAGTACCTTAGCGGGAGCTGGCGAGCAGTACTTC.

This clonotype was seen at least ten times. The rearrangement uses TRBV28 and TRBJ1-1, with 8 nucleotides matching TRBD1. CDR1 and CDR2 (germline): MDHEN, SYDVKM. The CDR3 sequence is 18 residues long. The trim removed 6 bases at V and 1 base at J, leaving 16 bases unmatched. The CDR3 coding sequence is TGTGCCAGCAGGGTGGGACGTCGACAGGGGAGGCGGAACACTGAAGCTTTCTTT. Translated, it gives CASRVGRRQGRRNTEAFF.

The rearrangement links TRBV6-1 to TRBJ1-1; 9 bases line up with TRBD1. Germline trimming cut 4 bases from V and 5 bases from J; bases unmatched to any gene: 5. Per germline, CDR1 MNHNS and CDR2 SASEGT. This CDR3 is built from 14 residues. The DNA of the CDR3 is TGTGCCAGCAGTGCGGGACAGGGTCGGACTGAAGCTTTCTTT. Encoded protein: CASSAGQGRTEAFF.

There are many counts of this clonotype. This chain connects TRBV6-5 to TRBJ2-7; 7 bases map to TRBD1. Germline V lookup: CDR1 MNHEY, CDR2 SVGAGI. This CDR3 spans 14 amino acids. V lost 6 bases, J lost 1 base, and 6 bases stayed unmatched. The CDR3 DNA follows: TGTGCCAGCAGCCCCTTGGGACAGTCCTACGAGCAGTACTTC. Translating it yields CASSPLGQSYEQYF.

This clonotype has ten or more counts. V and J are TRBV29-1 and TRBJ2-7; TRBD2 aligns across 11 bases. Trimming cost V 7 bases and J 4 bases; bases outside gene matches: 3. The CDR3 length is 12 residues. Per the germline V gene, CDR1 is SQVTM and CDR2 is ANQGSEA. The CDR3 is CSARTSGYEQYF. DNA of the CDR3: TGCAGCGCTCGGACTAGCGGGTACGAGCAGTACTTC.